The 5 T cell receptor beta chains below come from one sample, sequenced in a study of T cells in tumors after PD-1 blockade. The method was immunoSEQ multiplex PCR; TCRdb's version includes in-frame clones alone and lacks a portion of them. The sample contains fewer than 50,000 clones, 81% of which appear only once. The source was PBMCs, collected before anti-PD-1 treatment. These receptors all come from a human donor with basal cell carcinoma.

The V call is TRBV21-1, the J call TRBJ2-2; the D call TRBD2 from the table was never checked on the DNA. TRBV21-1 is a pseudogene segment. CDR3 length equals 18 residues. The CDR3 protein is CASSIPDSRGGFTGELFF. The CDR3 nucleotides read TGTGCCAGCAGCATACCGGACTCGCGGGGGGGATTTACCGGGGAGCTGTTTTTT.

In DNA form, the CDR3 reads TGTGCCAGCACCCGTGCAGCTAACTATGGCTACACCTTC. Amino acid sequence: CASTRAANYGYTF. V and J are TRBV6-5 and TRBJ1-2; D remains ambiguous. V was clipped by 7 bases and J by 0 bases, with 9 bases between them. The length of the CDR3 is 13 residues. The germline V gene has CDR1 MNHEY and CDR2 SVGAGI.

The rearrangement uses TRBV7-6 and TRBJ2-2; 12 positions match TRBD1. Germline V gene data show CDR1 as SGHVS and CDR2 as FNYEAQ. This CDR3 is built from 18 residues. J was trimmed by 2 bases and V by 6 bases; bases with no gene match: 10. CDR3 region: CASRHPGQGAQNTGELFF. The CDR3 region has the DNA TGTGCCAGCAGGCACCCGGGACAGGGGGCGCAAAACACCGGGGAGCTGTTTTTT.

The chain uses TRBV6-5 and TRBJ1-1; the D gene is possibly TRBD1 (5 bases). The CDR3 has 13 residues. The germline V gene encodes CDR1 MNHEY and CDR2 SVGAGI. Deletions cut 5 bases from V and 8 bases from J, with 15 bases between. The CDR3 loop is CASSRREPWEAFF. In DNA, the CDR3 is TGTGCCAGCAGTCGCAGGGAGCCGTGGGAAGCTTTCTTT.

This rearrangement joins TRBV4-2 to TRBJ2-5; 7 bases agree with TRBD1. CDR3 length equals 14 residues. The J segment lost 3 bases and the V segment lost 0 bases, leaving 1 base of the junction unmatched. The germline V gene has CDR1 LGHNA and CDR2 YNFKEQ. The CDR3 loop is CASSQEGTEETQYF. CDR3 nucleotide sequence: TGTGCCAGCAGCCAAGAAGGGACAGAAGAGACCCAGTACTTC.